Listed here are 11 T cell receptor beta chains from one sample, sequenced in a study of cytomegalovirus exposure and HLA in healthy donors (dated 2017 in TCRdb). Library creation used the immunoSEQ multiplex PCR assay. For the multiplex PCR, a mixture combining 60 forward primers for TCR Vbeta segments and 13 reverse primers for TCR Jbeta segments was used. In its TCRdb copy, this immuneACCESS table keeps in-frame sequences only and misses some clones. Where compared with another copy, unresolved V genes explain less than half of these, and the others have no known cause. For this sample the table gives some 170,000 clones, of which roughly 79% were detected only once. Of the sample, approximately 5% falls within the top ten clones. Sequencing was done on a sample of PBMCs. The receptors were gathered from a woman aged 18-29 years in good health and CMV-seropositive.

V is TRBV7-6 and J is TRBJ2-2; the match to TRBD2 covers 14 bases. Germline V gene data show CDR1 as SGHVS and CDR2 as FNYEAQ. V lost 5 bases and J lost 2; bases outside the gene matches: 7. CDR3 length: 18 amino acids. The CDR3 nucleotides are TGTGCCAGCAGCACCGGACTAGCGGGGGGCGCAAACACCGGGGAGCTGTTTTTT. It translates to CASSTGLAGGANTGELFF.

A single count supports this clone. The chain carries TRBV13 and TRBJ2-1; D ambiguous. The CDR3 covers 16 residues. CDR1 and CDR2 from the germline V gene are PRHDT and FYEKMQ (reference sequence). Between the trimmed V and J ends, which lost 3 bases and 0 bases, there was a span of 12 bases. The DNA for the CDR3 is TGTGCCAGCAGCTTCTTAGGAGCAAACTCCTACAATGAGCAGTTCTTC. Amino acid sequence: CASSFLGANSYNEQFF.

The V and J genes are TRBV9 and TRBJ2-3; D uncertain. This CDR3 comprises 17 residues. Germline-derived CDR1 and CDR2 are SGDLS and YYNGEE. Between the trimmed V and J ends, which lost 0 bases and 0 bases, there was a span of 14 bases. CDR3 DNA sequence: TGTGCCAGCAGCGTAGGTACGAGGTGGCCTAGCACAGATACGCAGTATTTT. Protein product: CASSVGTRWPSTDTQYF.

The chain uses TRBV5-1 and TRBJ2-5, with 12 bases identical to TRBD2. The end of the DNA is better explained by TRBJ2-7, so the J call may be wrong. The CDR3 has 15 residues. CDR1 is SGHRS, CDR2 YFSETQ, per germline. The CDR3 DNA reads TGCGCCAGCAGGTCACTAGCGGGGGGTAACTACGAGCAGTACTTC. Its translation is CASRSLAGGNYEQYF.

The chain combines TRBV5-1 with TRBJ1-1; no clear D gene. V lost 1 base and J 0 bases, leaving 7 bases between the germline ends. This CDR3 has 14 amino acids. Germline CDR1 reads SGHRS; CDR2 reads YFSETQ. As DNA, the CDR3 is TGCGCCAGCAGCTTGCAGTCAATGAACACTGAAGCTTTCTTT. This sequence encodes CASSLQSMNTEAFF.

This clone was seen only a few times. The genes are TRBV6-5 and TRBJ2-4; 8 nucleotides agree with TRBD2. V gave up 4 bases and J gave up 2 bases; unmatched junction bases: 4. This CDR3 is 15 amino acids long. CDR1 is MNHEY and CDR2 is SVGAGI in the germline V gene. As DNA, the CDR3 is TGTGCCAGCAGTTCGGGGGGGGCGACCAAAAACATTCAGTACTTC. It is translated as CASSSGGATKNIQYF.

J is TRBJ2-1 and V is TRBV14; no clear D. Germline CDR1 SGHDN, CDR2 FVKESK. The CDR3 sequence is 13 residues long. Trimming pared 1 base from V and 4 bases from J, leaving 5 bases between. The CDR3 nucleotides are TGTGCCAGCAGCCAAGGGCCATACAATGAGCAGTTCTTC. It translates to CASSQGPYNEQFF.

V is TRBV4-3 and J is TRBJ1-6; 8 nucleotides match TRBD1. J lost 15 bases, V lost 1 base, and 14 bases had no gene match. The CDR3 loop spans 16 amino acids. Germline V CDR1 and CDR2: LGHNA, YSLEER. The CDR3 here is CASSQAGQGASFLLHF. The CDR3 nucleotides are TGCGCCAGCAGCCAAGCAGGGCAGGGGGCCTCATTTCTCCTCCACTTT.

The chain joins TRBV5-4 to TRBJ1-1, with a possible D match to TRBD1 (5 bases). Trimming pared 2 bases from V and 2 bases from J, leaving 10 bases between. Germline loops: CDR1 SGHNT, CDR2 YYREEE (reference sequence). The CDR3 sequence is 14 residues long. The CDR3 protein is CASSFRGRNTEAFF. CDR3 sequence (DNA): TGTGCCAGCAGCTTTAGGGGAAGAAACACTGAAGCTTTCTTT.

The chain uses TRBV7-3 and TRBJ2-3; D not resolved. Per germline, CDR1 SGHTA and CDR2 FQGTGA. This CDR3 is built from 14 residues. The V end lost 0 bases, the J end lost 6 bases, and 10 bases lay between the germline ends. CDR3 sequence (DNA): TGTGCCAGCAGCTTAACCGGCGGTAGGGATACGCAGTATTTT. Amino acid sequence: CASSLTGGRDTQYF.

There are a few counts of this clone. The J gene is TRBJ2-7, the V gene TRBV10-3, with a possible D match to TRBD1 (6 bases). The CDR3 consists of 11 residues. V shed 5 bases and J shed 7 bases, with 9 bases lying between them. Per the germline V gene, CDR1 is ENHRY and CDR2 is SYGVKD. CDR3: CAISWGREQYF. CDR3 in DNA: TGTGCCATCAGTTGGGGGCGGGAGCAGTACTTC.